A single sample is the source of the 10 T cell receptor beta chains below, sequenced in a study of T cell responses to AZD1222 COVID-19 vaccine. The data were produced by immunoSEQ multiplex PCR, yet TCRdb's version contains in-frame clones alone and is incomplete. The table lists approximately 140,000 clones, 85% to 95% of them singletons. The sequencing used peripheral blood, collected on day 0 of AZD1222 vaccination. The receptors come from an adult in good health.

The V gene is TRBV3-1 (or the pseudogene TRBV3-2), the J gene TRBJ2-5, with D possibly matching TRBD1 (5 bases). This CDR3 has 13 residues. The ends were cut back, 6 bases at V and 2 bases at J, with 10 bases in the middle. The germline V gene has CDR1 LGHDT and CDR2 YNNKEL (reference sequence). The CDR3 sequence is CASRPTEQETQYF. The DNA of the CDR3 is TGTGCCAGCAGACCGACAGAACAAGAGACCCAGTACTTC.

The chain recombines TRBV4-1 with TRBJ2-5; TRBD2 aligns across 9 bases. Trimming at V came to 5 bases and at J to 2 bases, leaving 12 bases not matched to a gene. The CDR3 extends over 17 amino acids. Germline assignment: CDR1 MGHRA and CDR2 YSYEKL. The CDR3 nucleotides are TGCGCCAGCAGCAAACTAACAGCGGGGGGTGAACAAGAGACCCAGTACTTC. It codes for CASSKLTAGGEQETQYF.

The V call is TRBV28, the J call TRBJ1-6; TRBD1 matches at 8 bases. With V trimmed by 2 bases and J by 6 bases, 3 bases remained unmatched. This CDR3 is 15 amino acids long. The germline V gene has CDR1 MDHEN and CDR2 SYDVKM. CDR3 nucleotides: TGTGCCAGCAGTTTACAGGACAGGGCTAATTCACCCCTCCACTTT. This codes for CASSLQDRANSPLHF.

The gene calls are TRBV19 and TRBJ2-3; 13 nucleotides line up with TRBD2. CDR1 is LNHDA, CDR2 SQIVND, per germline (reference sequence). This CDR3 has 16 amino acids. V shed 2 bases, J shed 3 bases, and the junction held 2 bases outside the gene matches. For the CDR3, the DNA is TGTGCCAGTAGTATAACTAGCGGGAGGGTTACAGATACGCAGTATTTT. It encodes CASSITSGRVTDTQYF.

The chain recombines TRBV6-2 or TRBV6-3 with TRBJ2-5, with 11 bases aligning to TRBD2. Germline CDR1 MNHEY, CDR2 SVGEGT. The CDR3 runs to 15 residues. V lost 6 bases and J lost 6; bases outside the gene matches: 9. The CDR3 bases are TGTGCCAGCAGCCTGACTAGCGGGACGTTTCAGACCCAGTACTTC. Encoded protein: CASSLTSGTFQTQYF.

CDR3 nucleotides: TGTGCCAGCAGCCCAGAAAGGGGAGGTCGAGCTAACTATGGCTACACCTTC. It encodes CASSPERGGRANYGYTF. The V call is TRBV7-2, the J call TRBJ1-2; D may be TRBD1 (5 bases). CDR1 SGHTA and CDR2 FQGNSA come from the germline V gene. The CDR3 sequence is 17 residues long. V shed 5 bases and J shed 0 bases, with 19 bases lying between them. Full variable domain (remainder filled in from reference TRBV7-2 and TRBJ1-2): GAGVSQSPSNKVTEKGKDVELRCDPISGHTALYWYRQSLGQGLEFLIYFQGNSAPDKSGLPSDRFSAERTGGSVSTLTIQRTQQEDSAVYLCASSPERGGRANYGYTFGSGTRLTVV.

The V call is TRBV11-2, the J call TRBJ2-1; TRBD2 aligns across 12 bases. J was trimmed by 10 bases and V by 5 bases; bases with no gene match: 9. Germline CDR1 is SGHAT and CDR2 is FQNNGV. The CDR3 covers 15 residues. CDR3 protein: CASSEQLAGGFEQFF. The CDR3, as DNA: TGTGCCAGCAGCGAGCAACTAGCGGGGGGATTCGAGCAGTTCTTC.

The rearrangement joins TRBV5-8 to TRBJ1-2; D ambiguous. Germline assignment: CDR1 SGHTS and CDR2 YDEGEE. This CDR3 is 15 amino acids long. Trimming took 1 base from V and 4 from J, leaving 14 bases between them. CDR3: CASSLWKVVVYGYTF. CDR3 DNA: TGTGCCAGCAGCTTGTGGAAGGTAGTAGTCTATGGCTACACCTTC.

This chain's CDR3 is CASSYSQGREKLFF. In DNA, the CDR3 is TGTGCCAGCAGCTACAGCCAAGGACGTGAAAAACTGTTTTTT. The chain has TRBV3-1 (or the pseudogene TRBV3-2) and TRBJ1-4, with unresolved D. The V gene's germline CDR1 is LGHDT and CDR2 YNNKEL (reference sequence). CDR3 size: 14 residues. Between the trimmed V and J ends, which lost 5 bases and 7 bases, there was a span of 14 bases.

The V gene is TRBV7-6, the J gene TRBJ2-7; D remains unclear. The CDR3 has 15 residues. Trimming stripped 1 base from V and 0 bases from J, with 10 bases between. Looked up from germline, CDR1 is SGHVS and CDR2 is FNYEAQ. This CDR3 is CASSLVTRSSYEQYV. In DNA form, the CDR3 reads TGTGCCAGCAGCTTAGTCACACGGAGCTCCTACGAGCAGTACGTC.